This TCR beta chain appears in the sequencing data of a study of T-cell reconstitution after alpha-beta-depleted transplantation in children. General study points: At around two months after transplant, the alpha-beta T cells were reportedly derived from several hundred expanded clones that came from non-depleted graft cells.

The CDR3 consists of 16 residues. Trimming took off 2 bases at V and 0 bases at J, with 13 bases between the two ends. The V gene's germline CDR1 is SQVTM and CDR2 ANQGSEA. As concerns this clonotype: Its antigen is undetermined.

The TCRbeta library was prepared with unique molecular identifiers. MiXCR, run by TCRdb on the PCR reads, gives a single entry per CDR3 protein. The sample lists hundreds of thousands of distinct CDR3 sequences, approximately 13% occurring once. This material consisted of PBMCs, mostly from graft donor cells, taken 360 days after TCRalphabeta/CD19-depleted stem cell transplant. The receptor was isolated from a male patient between 10 and 17 years old who had a stem cell transplant for acute myeloid leukemia, so the T cells may come from the graft donor. J is TRBJ1-4 and V is TRBV29-1; D is unclear. CDR3 in DNA: TGCAGCGTTGAAAAGGAGGGCCAGGCAACTAATGAAAAACTGTTTTTT. Protein: CSVEKEGQATNEKLFF.